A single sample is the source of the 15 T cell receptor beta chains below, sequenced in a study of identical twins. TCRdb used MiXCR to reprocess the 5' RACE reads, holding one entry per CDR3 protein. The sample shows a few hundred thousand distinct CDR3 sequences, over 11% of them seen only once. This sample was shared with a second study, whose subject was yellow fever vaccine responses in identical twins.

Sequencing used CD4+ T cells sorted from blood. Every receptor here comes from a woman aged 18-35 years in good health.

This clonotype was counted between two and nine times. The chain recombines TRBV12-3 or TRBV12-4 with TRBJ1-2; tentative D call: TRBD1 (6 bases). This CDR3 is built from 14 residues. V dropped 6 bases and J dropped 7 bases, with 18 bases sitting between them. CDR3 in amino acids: CASRQGLGLRGYTF. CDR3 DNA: TGTGCCAGCAGACAGGGTTTGGGATTGCGTGGCTACACCTTC.

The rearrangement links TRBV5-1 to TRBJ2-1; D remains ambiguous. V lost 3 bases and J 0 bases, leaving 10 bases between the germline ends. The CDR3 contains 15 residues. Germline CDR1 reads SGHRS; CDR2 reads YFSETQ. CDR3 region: CASSSQEPSYNEQFF. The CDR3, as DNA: TGCGCCAGCAGCTCCCAGGAACCCTCCTACAATGAGCAGTTCTTC.

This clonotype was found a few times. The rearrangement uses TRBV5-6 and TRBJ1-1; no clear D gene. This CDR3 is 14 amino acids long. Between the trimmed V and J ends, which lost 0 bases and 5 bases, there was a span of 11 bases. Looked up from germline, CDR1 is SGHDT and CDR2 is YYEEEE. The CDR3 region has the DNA TGTGCCAGCAGCTTGGCCGGAGCGGGGACTGAAGCTTTCTTT. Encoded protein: CASSLAGAGTEAFF.

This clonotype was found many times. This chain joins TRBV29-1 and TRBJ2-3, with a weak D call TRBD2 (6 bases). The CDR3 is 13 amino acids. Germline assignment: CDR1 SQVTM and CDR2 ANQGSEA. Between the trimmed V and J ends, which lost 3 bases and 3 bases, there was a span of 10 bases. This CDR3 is CSVDPGGTDTQYF. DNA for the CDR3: TGCAGCGTTGATCCCGGGGGAACAGATACGCAGTATTTT.

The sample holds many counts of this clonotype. The CDR3 region is CASSVGTVLTDTQYF. In DNA, the CDR3 is TGTGCCAGCAGTGTAGGGACTGTCCTCACAGATACGCAGTATTTT. The rearrangement links TRBV27 to TRBJ2-3, with a weak D call TRBD2 (6 bases). This CDR3 is 15 amino acids long. V dropped 5 bases and J dropped 2 bases, with 14 bases sitting between them. Germline CDR1 is MNHEY and CDR2 is SMNVEV (reference sequence).

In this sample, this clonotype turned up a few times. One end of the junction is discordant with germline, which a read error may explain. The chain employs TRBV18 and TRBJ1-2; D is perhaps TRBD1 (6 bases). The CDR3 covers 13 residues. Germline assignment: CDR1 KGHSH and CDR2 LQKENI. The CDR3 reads CTSSLTGTYGYTF. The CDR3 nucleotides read TGTACCAGCTCACTAACAGGGACCTATGGCTACACCTTC.

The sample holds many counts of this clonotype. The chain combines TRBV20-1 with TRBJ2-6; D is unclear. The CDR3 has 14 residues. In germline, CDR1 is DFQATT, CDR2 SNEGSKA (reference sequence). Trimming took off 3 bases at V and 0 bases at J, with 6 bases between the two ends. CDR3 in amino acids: CSASAFSGANVLTF. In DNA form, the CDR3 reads TGCAGTGCTAGCGCGTTCTCTGGGGCCAACGTCCTGACTTTC.

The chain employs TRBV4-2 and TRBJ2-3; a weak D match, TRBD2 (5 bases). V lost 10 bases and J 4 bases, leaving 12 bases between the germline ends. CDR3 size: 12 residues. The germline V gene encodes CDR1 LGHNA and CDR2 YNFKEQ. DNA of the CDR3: TGTGCCATCGGCCCCGGGGCAGATACGCAGTATTTT. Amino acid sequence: CAIGPGADTQYF.

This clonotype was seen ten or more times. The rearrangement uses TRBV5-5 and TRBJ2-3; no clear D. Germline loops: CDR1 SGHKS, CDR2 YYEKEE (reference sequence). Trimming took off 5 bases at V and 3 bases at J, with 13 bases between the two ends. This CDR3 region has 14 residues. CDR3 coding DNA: TGTGCCAGCAGACTGACCTGGGGAACAGATACGCAGTATTTT. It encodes CASRLTWGTDTQYF.

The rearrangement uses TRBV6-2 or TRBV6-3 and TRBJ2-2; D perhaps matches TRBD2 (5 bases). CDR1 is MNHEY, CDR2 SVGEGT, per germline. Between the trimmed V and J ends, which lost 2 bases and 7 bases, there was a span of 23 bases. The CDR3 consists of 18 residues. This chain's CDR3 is CASSYGFRGSPGHGELFF. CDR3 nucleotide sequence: TGTGCCAGCAGTTACGGTTTCAGAGGGAGCCCTGGGCACGGGGAGCTGTTTTTT.

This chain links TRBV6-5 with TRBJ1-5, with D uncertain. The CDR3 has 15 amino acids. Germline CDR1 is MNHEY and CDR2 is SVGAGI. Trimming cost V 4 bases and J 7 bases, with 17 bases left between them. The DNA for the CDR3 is TGTGCCAGCAGTTCACCGGGATCAATCCCCCAGCCCCAGCATTTT. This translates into CASSSPGSIPQPQHF.

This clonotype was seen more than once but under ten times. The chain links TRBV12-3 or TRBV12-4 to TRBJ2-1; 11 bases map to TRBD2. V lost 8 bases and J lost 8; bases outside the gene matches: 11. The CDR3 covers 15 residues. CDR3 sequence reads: CASRGHSGGADEQFF. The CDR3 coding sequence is TGTGCCAGCCGCGGTCATAGCGGGGGGGCGGATGAGCAGTTCTTC.

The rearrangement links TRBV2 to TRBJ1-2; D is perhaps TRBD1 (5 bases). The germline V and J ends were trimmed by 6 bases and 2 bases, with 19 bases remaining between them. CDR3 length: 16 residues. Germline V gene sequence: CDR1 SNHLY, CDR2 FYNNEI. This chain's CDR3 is CASSEGPQTLNYGYTF. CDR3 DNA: TGTGCCAGCAGCGAGGGGCCTCAGACACTAAACTATGGCTACACCTTC.

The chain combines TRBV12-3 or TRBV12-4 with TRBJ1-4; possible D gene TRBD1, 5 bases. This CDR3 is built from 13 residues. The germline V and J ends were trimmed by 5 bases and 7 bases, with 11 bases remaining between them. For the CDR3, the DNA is TGTGCCAGCAGTGCTCAGGGTACTGAAAAACTGTTTTTT. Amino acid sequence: CASSAQGTEKLFF.

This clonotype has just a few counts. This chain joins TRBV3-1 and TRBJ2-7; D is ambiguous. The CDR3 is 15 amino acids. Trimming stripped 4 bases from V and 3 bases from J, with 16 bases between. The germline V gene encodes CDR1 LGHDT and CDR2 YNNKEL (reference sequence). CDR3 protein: CASSPRVGRFYEQYF. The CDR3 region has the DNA TGTGCCAGCAGCCCAAGAGTGGGCAGATTCTACGAGCAGTACTTC.